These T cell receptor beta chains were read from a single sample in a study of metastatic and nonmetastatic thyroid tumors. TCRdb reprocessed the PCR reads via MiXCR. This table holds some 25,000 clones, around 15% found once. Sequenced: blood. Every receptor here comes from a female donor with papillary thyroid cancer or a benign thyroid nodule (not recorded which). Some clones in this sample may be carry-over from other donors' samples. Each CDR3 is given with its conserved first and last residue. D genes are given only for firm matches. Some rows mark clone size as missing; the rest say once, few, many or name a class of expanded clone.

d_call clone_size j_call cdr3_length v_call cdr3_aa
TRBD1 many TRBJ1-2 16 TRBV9 CASSTPPDRGDYGYTF
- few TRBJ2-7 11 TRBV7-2 CASSFNYEQYF
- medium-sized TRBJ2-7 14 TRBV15 CATGTGRGVYEQYF
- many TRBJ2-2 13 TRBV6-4 CASSDSSAGELFF
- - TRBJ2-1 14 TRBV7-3 CASSNFRGNNEQFF
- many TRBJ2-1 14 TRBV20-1 CSAIPGSGYNEQFF
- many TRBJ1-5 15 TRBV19 CASSMVRGGSQPQHF
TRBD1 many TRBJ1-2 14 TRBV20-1 CSASTDRAEYGYTF
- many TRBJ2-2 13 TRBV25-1 CASSLGNTGELFF
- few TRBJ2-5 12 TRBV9 CASSPTEETQYF
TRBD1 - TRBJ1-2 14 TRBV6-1 CASSISDRDYGYTF
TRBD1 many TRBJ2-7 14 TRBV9 CASSVRDRPYEQYF
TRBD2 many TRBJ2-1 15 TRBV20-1 CSATNPSGRSNEQFF
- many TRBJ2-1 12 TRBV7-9 CASSPPGSEQFF
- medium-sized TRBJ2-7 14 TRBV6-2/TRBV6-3 CASTRSGSSYEQYF
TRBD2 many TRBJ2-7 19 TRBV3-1 CASRDTGLAGNTPYYEQYF
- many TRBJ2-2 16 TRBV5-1 CASSLGLGIGTGELFF
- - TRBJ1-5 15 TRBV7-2 CASSLAGEDNQPQHF
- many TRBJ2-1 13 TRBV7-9 CASSFDQGTEQFF
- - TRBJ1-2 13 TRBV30 CAWGIGWSYGYTF
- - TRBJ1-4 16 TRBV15 CATSRDRGATNEKLFF
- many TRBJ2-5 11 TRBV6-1 CASRLQETQYF
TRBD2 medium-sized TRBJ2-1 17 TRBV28 CASGEWSGAHPVNEQFF
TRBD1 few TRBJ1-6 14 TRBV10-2 CASQGGQGVSPLHF
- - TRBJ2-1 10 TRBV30 CAWSFGEQFF
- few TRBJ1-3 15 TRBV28 CTSSRTFSSGNTIYF
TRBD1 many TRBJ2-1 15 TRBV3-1 CASSQTGGPYNEQFF
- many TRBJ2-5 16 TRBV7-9 CASSPGRGGVQETQYF
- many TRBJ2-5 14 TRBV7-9 CASSHHAGKETQYF